A selection of T cell receptor beta chains follows, all from one sample in a study of blood T cell repertoires in COVID-19. Repertoires were generated with immunoSEQ multiplex PCR, while TCRdb's copy carries only in-frame clones and drops some. The sample lists about 380,000 clones, approximately 90% occurring once. The sequenced sample was PBMCs or T cells enriched from blood (not recorded which). These receptor sequences come from a woman younger than 35 who had recovered from COVID-19. The CDR3 runs from the conserved cysteine through the conserved F or W. The order of the fields is CDR3 protein, CDR3 DNA, J gene, V gene, clone size, D gene. The D gene is left open where the match is weak. The size of a clone is reported for some rows only, either as once, few or many, or as a class for expanded clones.

CDR3 protein: CASSLGASGNTIYF; CDR3 DNA: TGTGCCAGCAGCTTAGGGGCTTCTGGAAACACCATATATTTT; J gene: TRBJ1-3; V gene: TRBV5-4; clone size: .; D gene: .
CDR3 protein: CASSPPLAGANTGELFF; CDR3 DNA: TGTGCCAGCAGTCCGCCGCTAGCGGGGGCTAACACCGGGGAGCTGTTTTTT; J gene: TRBJ2-2; V gene: TRBV6-2/TRBV6-3; clone size: .; D gene: TRBD2
CDR3 protein: CATRIFGADTQYF; CDR3 DNA: TGTGCCACCCGAATTTTTGGAGCAGATACGCAGTATTTT; J gene: TRBJ2-3; V gene: TRBV6-6; clone size: .; D gene: .
CDR3 protein: CASSPRLAGGFPYQETQYF; CDR3 DNA: TGTGCCAGCAGCCCACGACTAGCGGGGGGCTTCCCGTACCAAGAGACCCAGTACTTC; J gene: TRBJ2-5; V gene: TRBV9; clone size: .; D gene: TRBD2
CDR3 protein: CASSHDTSNYEQYF; CDR3 DNA: TGTGCCAGCAGCCATGACACATCTAACTACGAGCAGTACTTC; J gene: TRBJ2-7; V gene: TRBV7-9; clone size: once; D gene: .
CDR3 protein: CASSSTSGSTDTQYF; CDR3 DNA: TGTGCCAGCAGTTCAACTAGCGGGAGTACAGATACGCAGTATTTT; J gene: TRBJ2-3; V gene: TRBV6-5; clone size: .; D gene: TRBD2
CDR3 protein: CASSDGRENEKLFF; CDR3 DNA: TGTGCCAGCAGCGACGGAAGGGAGAATGAAAAACTGTTTTTT; J gene: TRBJ1-4; V gene: TRBV7-2; clone size: .; D gene: .
CDR3 protein: CASSQDQGGNYGYTF; CDR3 DNA: TGCGCCAGCAGCCAAGATCAAGGAGGGAACTATGGCTACACCTTC; J gene: TRBJ1-2; V gene: TRBV4-3; clone size: .; D gene: .
CDR3 protein: CASSLVLAGGPPEQFF; CDR3 DNA: TGCGCCAGCAGCTTGGTACTAGCGGGGGGGCCACCTGAGCAGTTCTTC; J gene: TRBJ2-1; V gene: TRBV5-1; clone size: .; D gene: TRBD2
CDR3 protein: CASSQDDRGNTEAFF; CDR3 DNA: TGCGCCAGCAGCCAAGATGACAGGGGGAACACTGAAGCTTTCTTT; J gene: TRBJ1-1; V gene: TRBV4-3; clone size: .; D gene: TRBD1
CDR3 protein: CASSPSGQGTTEAFF; CDR3 DNA: TGTGCCAGCAGCCCCTCAGGACAGGGGACCACTGAAGCTTTCTTT; J gene: TRBJ1-1; V gene: TRBV9; clone size: once; D gene: TRBD1
CDR3 protein: CASSYSGSEAFF; CDR3 DNA: TGTGCCAGCAGTTACTCGGGCAGTGAAGCTTTCTTT; J gene: TRBJ1-1; V gene: TRBV6-2/TRBV6-3; clone size: .; D gene: .
CDR3 protein: CASSLSPGQNTEAFF; CDR3 DNA: TGCGCCAGCAGCTTGTCGCCGGGACAGAACACTGAAGCTTTCTTT; J gene: TRBJ1-1; V gene: TRBV5-1; clone size: few; D gene: .
CDR3 protein: CASSPGPSTDTQYF; CDR3 DNA: TGTGCCAGCTCCCCAGGGCCTAGCACAGATACGCAGTATTTT; J gene: TRBJ2-3; V gene: TRBV21-1; clone size: .; D gene: .
CDR3 protein: CASSLAASTEAFF; CDR3 DNA: TGTGCCAGCAGCTTAGCGGCCAGCACTGAAGCTTTCTTT; J gene: TRBJ1-1; V gene: TRBV11-1; clone size: .; D gene: .
CDR3 protein: CASSVAGGNQPQHF; CDR3 DNA: TGTGCCAGCAGTGTGGCAGGGGGCAATCAGCCCCAGCATTTT; J gene: TRBJ1-5; V gene: TRBV25-1; clone size: .; D gene: .
CDR3 protein: CASSEASWRTSGNTIYF; CDR3 DNA: TGTGCCAGCAGTGAAGCAAGCTGGAGAACCTCTGGAAACACCATATATTTT; J gene: TRBJ1-3; V gene: TRBV6-1; clone size: .; D gene: .
CDR3 protein: CASSQNRGTEAFF; CDR3 DNA: TGTGCCAGCAGCCAAAACCGGGGCACTGAAGCTTTCTTT; J gene: TRBJ1-1; V gene: TRBV14; clone size: .; D gene: .
CDR3 protein: CASSLDSVTEAFF; CDR3 DNA: TGTGCCAGCAGCCTTGACAGCGTCACTGAAGCTTTCTTT; J gene: TRBJ1-1; V gene: TRBV9; clone size: few; D gene: .
CDR3 protein: CAWSGTSGGVADTQYF; CDR3 DNA: TGTGCCTGGAGTGGGACTAGCGGGGGGGTCGCAGATACGCAGTATTTT; J gene: TRBJ2-3; V gene: TRBV30; clone size: .; D gene: TRBD2
CDR3 protein: CASSPPPGGAWTDTQYF; CDR3 DNA: TGTGCCAGTAGCCCCCCTCCTGGGGGGGCCTGGACAGATACGCAGTATTTT; J gene: TRBJ2-3; V gene: TRBV19; clone size: .; D gene: .
CDR3 protein: CASSLTGDTEAFF; CDR3 DNA: TGTGCCAGCAGTTTAACGGGGGACACTGAAGCTTTCTTT; J gene: TRBJ1-1; V gene: TRBV27; clone size: .; D gene: .
CDR3 protein: CASTSAGQGAYEQYF; CDR3 DNA: TGTGCCAGCACATCCGCGGGACAGGGGGCCTACGAGCAGTACTTC; J gene: TRBJ2-7; V gene: TRBV6-5; clone size: .; D gene: TRBD1
CDR3 protein: CASTPGAGGGYTF; CDR3 DNA: TGTGCCAGCACCCCGGGCGCAGGGGGTGGCTACACCTTC; J gene: TRBJ1-2; V gene: TRBV6-5; clone size: .; D gene: TRBD1
CDR3 protein: CASSQTGGRNTEAFF; CDR3 DNA: TGTGCCAGCAGCCAGACAGGGGGGAGGAACACTGAAGCTTTCTTT; J gene: TRBJ1-1; V gene: TRBV7-3; clone size: .; D gene: TRBD1
CDR3 protein: CASSSTGYYGYTF; CDR3 DNA: TGTGCCAGCAGTTCAACAGGGTACTATGGCTACACCTTC; J gene: TRBJ1-2; V gene: TRBV6-5; clone size: once; D gene: .
CDR3 protein: CASSYLLDMGDGYTF; CDR3 DNA: TGTGCCAGCAGTTACCTACTCGACATGGGTGATGGCTACACCTTC; J gene: TRBJ1-2; V gene: TRBV6-2/TRBV6-3; clone size: .; D gene: .
CDR3 protein: CASSIQGRTQYF; CDR3 DNA: TGTGCCAGTAGTATACAGGGCAGGACCCAGTACTTC; J gene: TRBJ2-5; V gene: TRBV19; clone size: .; D gene: .
CDR3 protein: CAIRGLGPLHF; CDR3 DNA: TGTGCCATCCGGGGGTTGGGGCCCCTCCACTTT; J gene: TRBJ1-6; V gene: TRBV2; clone size: .; D gene: .
CDR3 protein: CASSPGQLQYF; CDR3 DNA: TGTGCCAGCTCACCGGGACAGTTGCAGTACTTC; J gene: TRBJ2-7; V gene: TRBV18; clone size: .; D gene: TRBD1
CDR3 protein: CATSDPGLTKYNEQFF; CDR3 DNA: TGTGCCACCAGTGATCCGGGACTAACAAAATACAATGAGCAGTTCTTC; J gene: TRBJ2-1; V gene: TRBV24-1; clone size: .; D gene: TRBD2
CDR3 protein: CASRLGSSGAEAFF; CDR3 DNA: TGTGCCAGCAGGCTGGGGAGCTCGGGCGCTGAAGCTTTCTTT; J gene: TRBJ1-1; V gene: TRBV2; clone size: .; D gene: .
CDR3 protein: CASSQEPSSGNTIYF; CDR3 DNA: TGCGCCAGCAGCCAAGAACCGAGCTCTGGAAACACCATATATTTT; J gene: TRBJ1-3; V gene: TRBV4-1; clone size: .; D gene: .
CDR3 protein: CASSLPENGYTF; CDR3 DNA: TGTGCCAGCTCCCTCCCGGAGAATGGCTACACCTTC; J gene: TRBJ1-2; V gene: TRBV9; clone size: .; D gene: .
CDR3 protein: CASSEPFGTEDQPQHF; CDR3 DNA: TGTGCCAGCAGTGAACCATTTGGCACAGAAGATCAGCCCCAGCATTTT; J gene: TRBJ1-5; V gene: TRBV2; clone size: .; D gene: .
CDR3 protein: CASSQDPAGAAEAFF; CDR3 DNA: TGCGCCAGCAGCCAAGATCCTGCGGGGGCGGCTGAAGCTTTCTTT; J gene: TRBJ1-1; V gene: TRBV4-1; clone size: .; D gene: .
CDR3 protein: CASSQDLNQPQHF; CDR3 DNA: TGCGCCAGCAGCCAAGACTTGAATCAGCCCCAGCATTTT; J gene: TRBJ1-5; V gene: TRBV4-3; clone size: .; D gene: .